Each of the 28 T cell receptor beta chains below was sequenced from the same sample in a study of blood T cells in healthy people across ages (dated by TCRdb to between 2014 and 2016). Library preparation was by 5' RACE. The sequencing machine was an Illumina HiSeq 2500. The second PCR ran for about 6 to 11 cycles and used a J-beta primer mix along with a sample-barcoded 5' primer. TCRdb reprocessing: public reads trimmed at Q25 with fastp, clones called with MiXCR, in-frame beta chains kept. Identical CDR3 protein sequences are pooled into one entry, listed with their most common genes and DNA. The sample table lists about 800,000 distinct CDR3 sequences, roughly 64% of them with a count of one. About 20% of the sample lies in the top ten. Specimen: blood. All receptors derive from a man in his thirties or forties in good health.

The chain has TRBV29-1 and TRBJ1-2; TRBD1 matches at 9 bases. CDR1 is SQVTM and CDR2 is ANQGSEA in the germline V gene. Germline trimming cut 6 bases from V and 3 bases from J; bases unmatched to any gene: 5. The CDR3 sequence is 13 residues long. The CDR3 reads CSVRDRADYGYTF. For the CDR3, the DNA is TGCAGCGTGAGGGACAGGGCAGACTATGGCTACACCTTC.

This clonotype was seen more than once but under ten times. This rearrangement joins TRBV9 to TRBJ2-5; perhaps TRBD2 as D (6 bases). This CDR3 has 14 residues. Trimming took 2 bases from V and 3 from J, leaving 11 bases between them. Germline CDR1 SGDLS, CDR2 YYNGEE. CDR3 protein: CASSVGGGEETQYF. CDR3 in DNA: TGTGCCAGCAGCGTGGGGGGAGGCGAAGAGACCCAGTACTTC.

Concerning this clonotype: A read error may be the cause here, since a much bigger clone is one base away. The CDR3 spells CASNAGQGSYEQYF. The CDR3 bases are TGTGCCAGCAACGCGGGACAGGGGAGTTACGAGCAGTACTTC. This chain uses TRBV9 with TRBJ2-4; 10 positions match TRBD1. Matching the DNA end better, TRBJ2-7 makes the J call doubtful. Germline CDR1 and CDR2: SGDLS and YYNGEE. This CDR3 has 14 amino acids.

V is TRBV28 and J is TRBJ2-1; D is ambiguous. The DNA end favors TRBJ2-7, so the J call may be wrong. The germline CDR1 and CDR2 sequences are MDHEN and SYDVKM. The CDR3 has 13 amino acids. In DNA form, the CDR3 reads TGTGCCAGCAGACCCCGCTCCTACAATGAGCAGTACTTC. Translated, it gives CASRPRSYNEQYF.

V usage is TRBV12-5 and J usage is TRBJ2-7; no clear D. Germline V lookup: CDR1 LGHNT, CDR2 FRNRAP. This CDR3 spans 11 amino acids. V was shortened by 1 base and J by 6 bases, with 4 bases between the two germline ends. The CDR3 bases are TGTGCTAGTGGTTTGGGTCGCGAGCAGTACTTC. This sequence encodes CASGLGREQYF. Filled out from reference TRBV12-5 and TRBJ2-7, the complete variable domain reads DARVTQTPRHKVTEMGQEVTMRCQPILGHNTVFWYRQTMMQGLELLAYFRNRAPLDDSGMPKDRFSAEMPDATLATLKIQPSEPRDSAVYFCASGLGREQYFGPGTRLTVT.

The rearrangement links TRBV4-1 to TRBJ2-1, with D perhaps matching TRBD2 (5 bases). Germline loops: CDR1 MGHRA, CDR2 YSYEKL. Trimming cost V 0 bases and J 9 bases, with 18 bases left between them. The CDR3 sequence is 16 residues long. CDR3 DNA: TGCGCCAGCAGCCAAGATCCAGGACTGGCCCTAGGTGAGCAGTTCTTC. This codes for CASSQDPGLALGEQFF.

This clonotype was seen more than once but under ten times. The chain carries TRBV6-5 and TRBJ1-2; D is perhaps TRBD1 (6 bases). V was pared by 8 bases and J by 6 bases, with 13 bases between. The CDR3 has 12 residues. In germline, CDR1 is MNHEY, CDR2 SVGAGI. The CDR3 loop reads CASWGLFDGYTF. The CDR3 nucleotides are TGTGCCAGCTGGGGGCTCTTTGATGGCTACACCTTC.

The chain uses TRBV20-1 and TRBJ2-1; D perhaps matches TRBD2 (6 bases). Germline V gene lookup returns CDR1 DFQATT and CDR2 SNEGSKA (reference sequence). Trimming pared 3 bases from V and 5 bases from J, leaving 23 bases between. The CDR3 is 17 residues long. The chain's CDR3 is CSASGLGTGSKNNEQFF. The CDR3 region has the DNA TGCAGTGCTAGCGGTCTGGGGACTGGGAGTAAGAACAATGAGCAGTTCTTC.

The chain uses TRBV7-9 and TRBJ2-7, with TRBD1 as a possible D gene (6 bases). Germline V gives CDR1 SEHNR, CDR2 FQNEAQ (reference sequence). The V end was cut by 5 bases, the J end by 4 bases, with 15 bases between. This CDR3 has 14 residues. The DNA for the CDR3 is TGTGCCAGCAGCATCGCAGGGGAGTGGTACGAGCAGTACTTC. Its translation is CASSIAGEWYEQYF. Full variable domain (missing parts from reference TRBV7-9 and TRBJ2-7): DTGVSQNPRHKITKRGQNVTFRCDPISEHNRLYWYRQTLGQGPEFLTYFQNEAQLEKSRLLSDRFSAERPKGSFSTLEIQRTEQGDSAMYLCASSIAGEWYEQYFGPGTRLTVT.

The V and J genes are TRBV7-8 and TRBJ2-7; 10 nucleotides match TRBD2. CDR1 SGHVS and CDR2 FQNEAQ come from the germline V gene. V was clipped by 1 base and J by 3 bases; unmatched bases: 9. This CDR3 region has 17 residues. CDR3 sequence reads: CASSLGGSGGGLYEQYF. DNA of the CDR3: TGTGCCAGCAGCTTAGGGGGAAGCGGGGGGGGCCTCTACGAGCAGTACTTC.

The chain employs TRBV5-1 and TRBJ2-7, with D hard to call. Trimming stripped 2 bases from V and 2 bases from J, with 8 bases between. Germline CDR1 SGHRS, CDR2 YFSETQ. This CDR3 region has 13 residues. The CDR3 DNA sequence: TGCGCCAGCAGCTTTGAGGTTACCTACGAGCAGTACTTC. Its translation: CASSFEVTYEQYF.

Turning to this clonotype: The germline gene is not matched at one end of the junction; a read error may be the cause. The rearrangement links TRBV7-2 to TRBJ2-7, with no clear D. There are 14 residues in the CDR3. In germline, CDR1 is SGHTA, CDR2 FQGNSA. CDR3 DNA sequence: TGTGCCAGCGGCTTAGCTGGTTTCTCCTACGAGCAGTACTTC. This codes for CASGLAGFSYEQYF.

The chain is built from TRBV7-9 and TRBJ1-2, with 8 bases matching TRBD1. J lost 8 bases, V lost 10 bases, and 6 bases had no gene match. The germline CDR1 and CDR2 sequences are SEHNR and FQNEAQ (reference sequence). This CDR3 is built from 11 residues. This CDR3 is CATRTGLGYTF. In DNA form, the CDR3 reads TGTGCCACCAGGACAGGGTTAGGCTACACCTTC. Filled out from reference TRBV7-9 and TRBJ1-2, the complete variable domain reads DTGVSQNPRHKITKRGQNVTFRCDPISEHNRLYWYRQTLGQGPEFLTYFQNEAQLEKSRLLSDRFSAERPKGSFSTLEIQRTEQGDSAMYLCATRTGLGYTFGSGTRLTVV.

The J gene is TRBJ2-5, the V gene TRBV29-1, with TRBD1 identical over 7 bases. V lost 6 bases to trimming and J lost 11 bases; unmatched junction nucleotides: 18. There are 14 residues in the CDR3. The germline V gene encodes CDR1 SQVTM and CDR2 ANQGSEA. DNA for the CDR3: TGCAGCGTGACTAACCGGGACAGAGGGGACGTGCAGTACTTC. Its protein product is CSVTNRDRGDVQYF.

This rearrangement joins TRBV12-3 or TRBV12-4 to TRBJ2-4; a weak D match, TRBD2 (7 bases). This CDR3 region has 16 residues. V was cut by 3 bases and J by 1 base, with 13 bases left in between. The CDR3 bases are TGTGCCAGCAGTTTTTGGGGAGGGGGTGCCAAAAACATTCAGTACTTC. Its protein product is CASSFWGGGAKNIQYF.

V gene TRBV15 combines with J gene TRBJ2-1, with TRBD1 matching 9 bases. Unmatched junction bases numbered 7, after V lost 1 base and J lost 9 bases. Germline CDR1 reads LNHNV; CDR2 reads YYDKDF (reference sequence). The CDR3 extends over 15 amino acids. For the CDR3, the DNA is TGTGCCACCAGCAGAGCATGGACAGGGGTGGTTGAGCAGTTCTTC. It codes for CATSRAWTGVVEQFF.

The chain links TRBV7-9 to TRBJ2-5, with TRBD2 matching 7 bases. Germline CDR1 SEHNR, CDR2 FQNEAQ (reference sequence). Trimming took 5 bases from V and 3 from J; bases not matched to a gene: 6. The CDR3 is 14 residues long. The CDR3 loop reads CASSIRDYKETQYF. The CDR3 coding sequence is TGTGCCAGCAGCATCCGGGACTACAAAGAGACCCAGTACTTC.

CDR3 coding DNA: TGTGCCAGCAGTTACGCGCCCAGCCCCTCCTACGAGCAGTACTTC. The encoded protein is CASSYAPSPSYEQYF. The chain links TRBV6-5 to TRBJ2-7; D is undetermined. CDR3 length: 15 residues. Trimming removed 2 bases at V and 0 bases at J, with 11 bases between. CDR1 MNHEY and CDR2 SVGAGI come from the germline V gene.

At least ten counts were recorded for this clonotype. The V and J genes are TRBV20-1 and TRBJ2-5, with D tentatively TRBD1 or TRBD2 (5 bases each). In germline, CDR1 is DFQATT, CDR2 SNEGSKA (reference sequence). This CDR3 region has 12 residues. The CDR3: CSATRGGETQYF. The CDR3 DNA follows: TGCAGCGCGACTCGGGGCGGAGAGACCCAGTACTTC.

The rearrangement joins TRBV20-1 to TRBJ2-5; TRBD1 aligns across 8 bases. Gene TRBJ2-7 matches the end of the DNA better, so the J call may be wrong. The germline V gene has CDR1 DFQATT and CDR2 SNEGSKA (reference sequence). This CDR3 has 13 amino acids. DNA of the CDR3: TGCAGTGCAGGACGGACAGGGTACTACGAGCAGTACTTC. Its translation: CSAGRTGYYEQYF.

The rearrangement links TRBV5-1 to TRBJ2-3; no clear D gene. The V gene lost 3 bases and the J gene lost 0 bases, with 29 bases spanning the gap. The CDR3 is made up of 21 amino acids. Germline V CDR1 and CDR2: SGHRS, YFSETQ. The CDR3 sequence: CASSSHGRIAAANLSTDTQYF. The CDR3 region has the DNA TGCGCCAGCAGCTCGCACGGTCGGATTGCGGCCGCCAACCTAAGCACAGATACGCAGTATTTT.

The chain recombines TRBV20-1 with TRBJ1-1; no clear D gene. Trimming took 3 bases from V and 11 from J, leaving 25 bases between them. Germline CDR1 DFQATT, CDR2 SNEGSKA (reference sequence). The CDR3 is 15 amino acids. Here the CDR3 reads CSARSAGQDPFGAFF. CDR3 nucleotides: TGCAGTGCTAGGTCCGCCGGGCAGGACCCTTTCGGGGCTTTCTTT.

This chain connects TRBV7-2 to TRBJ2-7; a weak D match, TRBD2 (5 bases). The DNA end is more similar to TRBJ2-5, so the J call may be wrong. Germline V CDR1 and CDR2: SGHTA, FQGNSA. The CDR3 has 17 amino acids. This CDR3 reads CASTRVTLLPRGETQYF. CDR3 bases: TGTGCCAGCACCCGAGTAACGTTGTTGCCGCGAGGGGAGACCCAGTACTTC.

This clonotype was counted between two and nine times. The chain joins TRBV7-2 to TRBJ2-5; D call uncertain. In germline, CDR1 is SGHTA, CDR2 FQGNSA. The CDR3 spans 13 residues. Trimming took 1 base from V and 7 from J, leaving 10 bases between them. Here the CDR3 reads CASSLGLVGTQYF. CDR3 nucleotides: TGTGCCAGCAGCTTAGGTCTGGTCGGGACCCAGTACTTC.

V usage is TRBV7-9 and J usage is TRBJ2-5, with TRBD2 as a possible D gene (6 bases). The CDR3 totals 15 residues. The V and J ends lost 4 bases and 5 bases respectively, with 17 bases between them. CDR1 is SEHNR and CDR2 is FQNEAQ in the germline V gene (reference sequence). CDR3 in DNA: TGTGCCAGCAGCTCTAATACGGGAGTCTCGGAGACCCAGTACTTC. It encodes CASSSNTGVSETQYF.

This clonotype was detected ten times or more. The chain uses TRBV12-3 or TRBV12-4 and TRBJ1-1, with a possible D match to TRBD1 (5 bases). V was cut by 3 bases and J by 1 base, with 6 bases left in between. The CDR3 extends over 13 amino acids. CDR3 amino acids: CASSFGGNTEAFF. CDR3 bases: TGTGCCAGCAGTTTCGGGGGGAACACTGAAGCTTTCTTT.

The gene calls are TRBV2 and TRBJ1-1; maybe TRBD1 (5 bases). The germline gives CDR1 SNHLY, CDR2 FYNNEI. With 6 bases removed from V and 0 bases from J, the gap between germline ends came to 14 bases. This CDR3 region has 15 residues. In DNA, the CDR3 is TGTGCCAGCAGGATAGCAGGGTTTTTGAACACTGAAGCTTTCTTT. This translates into CASRIAGFLNTEAFF. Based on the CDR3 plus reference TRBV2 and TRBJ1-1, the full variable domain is EPEVTQTPSHQVTQMGQEVILRCVPISNHLYFYWYRQILGQKVEFLVSFYNNEISEKSEIFDDQFSVERPDGSNFTLKIRSTKLEDSAMYFCASRIAGFLNTEAFFGQGTRLTVV.

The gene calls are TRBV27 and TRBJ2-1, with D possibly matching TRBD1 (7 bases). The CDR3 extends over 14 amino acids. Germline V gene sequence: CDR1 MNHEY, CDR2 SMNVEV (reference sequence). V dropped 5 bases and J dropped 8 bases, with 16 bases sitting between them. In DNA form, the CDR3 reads TGTGCCAGCAGTAGAAACAGGGGAGGCGATGAGCAGTTCTTC. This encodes CASSRNRGGDEQFF.